This T cell receptor beta chain was documented in a study (dated by TCRdb to the mid-2010s). Trimming leaves V shorter by 5 bases and J shorter by 3 bases, with the junction holding 11 bases beyond the gene matches. From cysteine to phenylalanine, the CDR3 is 15 amino acids long. The read is trimmed to its CDR3 DNA, 45 bases read in frame from base 1. The germline V gene (reference sequence) gives CDR1 as DFQATT and CDR2 as SNEGSKA. Libraries were made using RT-PCR. This sample was sequenced with an Illumina MiSeq. The public reads were quality trimmed at Q25 with fastp and then assembled into clones with MiXCR by TCRdb, keeping productive beta chains. One record per CDR3 amino acid sequence lists the most common genes and DNA. For this sample the table gives about 680,000 distinct CDR3 sequences, of which more than 13% were detected only once. About 3.9% of the sample belongs to the ten largest clones.

The table lists this clonotype with many counts. What antigen it recognizes has not been identified. Base qualities are not recorded, but no much larger clone differs from it by a single base. Sample: memory CD4+ T cells from blood. This chain is built from TRBV20-1 and TRBJ2-7; TRBD2 agrees with 9 junctional bases. This clonotype originated in a female donor in good health, serving as a healthy control. The DNA sequence is given as TGCAGTGCTCCCCTGACTAGCGGAGGCGGCTACGAGCAGTACTTC. This sequence encodes CSAPLTSGGGYEQYF.